Listed below are T cell receptor beta chains from one sample, sequenced in a study of CD8 T cells in Susac syndrome. From the immunoSEQ multiplex PCR reads, TCRdb called clonotypes with MiXCR, one entry per CDR3 protein. The table has fewer than 350,000 distinct CDR3 sequences, approximately 85% seen once. The material sequenced was CD8+ T cells from PBMCs. The receptors come from a human donor with multiple sclerosis. CDR3s include the opening cysteine and the closing phenylalanine or tryptophan. The order of the fields is J gene, D gene, V gene, clone size, CDR3 DNA, CDR3 protein. A D gene is named only where the DNA matches it firmly. The size of a clone is reported for some rows only, either as once, few or many, or as a class for expanded clones.

>TRBJ2-3|.|TRBV15|few
TGTGCCACCAGCGAGCCAGGGACCACACGGACAGATACGCAGTATTTT
CATSEPGTTRTDTQYF
>TRBJ1-5|.|TRBV5-1|.
TGCGCCATTTCGAAGACGGACTATAGCAATCAGCCCCAGCATTTT
CAISKTDYSNQPQHF
>TRBJ2-6|.|TRBV27|.
TGTGCCAGCAGGAGGGGGGGAACCCTCTCTGGGGCCAACGTCCTGACTTTC
CASRRGGTLSGANVLTF
>TRBJ2-3|TRBD2|TRBV3-1|.
TGTGCCAGCAGCCAATTTTCTACGACTAGCGGGACCACAGATACGCAGTATTTT
CASSQFSTTSGTTDTQYF
>TRBJ2-1|.|TRBV7-9|.
TGTGCCAGCAGCTTCCTGGAGCGGGTACGCTCCTACAATGAGCAGTTCTTC
CASSFLERVRSYNEQFF
>TRBJ1-3|.|TRBV28|.
TGTGCCAGCAGCCACGACAGCTCTGGAAACACCATATATTTT
CASSHDSSGNTIYF
>TRBJ1-1|.|TRBV6-2/TRBV6-3|once
TGTGCCAGCAGTAAAGTCGGGAGGATGGGCATGAACACTGAAGCTTTCTTT
CASSKVGRMGMNTEAFF
>TRBJ2-7|.|TRBV27|.
TGTGCCAGCAGTTGGGGACGGTCCTACGAGCAGTACTTC
CASSWGRSYEQYF
>TRBJ2-3|TRBD2|TRBV7-9|.
TGTGCCAGCAGCTCCACGGGAGGTTCCGATACGCAGTATTTT
CASSSTGGSDTQYF
>TRBJ2-2|.|TRBV29-1|.
TGCAGCGTTCTTCGTCCGGCTGGGGAGCTGTTTTTT
CSVLRPAGELFF
>TRBJ1-2|TRBD1|TRBV12-3/TRBV12-4|.
TGTGCCAGCAGTTTAGACTCCGGACAGGATGGCTACACCTTC
CASSLDSGQDGYTF
>TRBJ2-1|.|TRBV19|.
TGTGCCAGTAGTGAGGGACAACCTGAGCAGTTCTTC
CASSEGQPEQFF
>TRBJ2-7|.|TRBV15|.
TGTGCCACCAGCAGACCCCCTTCGGATATCAACTACGAGCAGTACTTC
CATSRPPSDINYEQYF
>TRBJ2-1|.|TRBV5-1|.
TGCGCCAGCAGGCCCTCCGGGTACAATGAGCAGTTCTTC
CASRPSGYNEQFF
>TRBJ2-6|TRBD1|TRBV28|.
TGTGCCAGCAGTCGGATCCCGGGACAGGGGCGCCCTGCTGGGGCCAACGTCCTGACTTTC
CASSRIPGQGRPAGANVLTF
>TRBJ1-1|.|TRBV4-3|.
TGCGCCAGCAGCCCAAATCAGGGGAACACTGAAGCTTTCTTT
CASSPNQGNTEAFF
>TRBJ2-1|.|TRBV4-1|few
TGTGCCAGCAGCCAAGATGCCCTGAGCTCCTACAATGAGCAGTTCTTC
CASSQDALSSYNEQFF
>TRBJ1-1|.|TRBV5-1|.
TGCGCCAGCAGCTTGTCCAGGGTGGGCACTGAAGCTTTCTTT
CASSLSRVGTEAFF
>TRBJ2-1|TRBD2|TRBV5-8|.
TGTGCCAGCAGCTGGAGGGACTACCGCGCCTACAATGAGCAGTTCTTC
CASSWRDYRAYNEQFF
>TRBJ2-2|TRBD2|TRBV4-1|.
TGCGCCAGCAGGCCCGGGGGGTACACCGGGGAGCTGTTTTTT
CASRPGGYTGELFF
>TRBJ2-1|.|TRBV7-6|.
TGTGCCAGCAGCGGCGGGCCCCGTGGCGACAATGAGCAGTTCTTC
CASSGGPRGDNEQFF
>TRBJ2-7|TRBD1|TRBV7-9|.
TGTGCCAGCAGCTCGACTCCGGGACAGGTATACGAGCAGTACTTC
CASSSTPGQVYEQYF
>TRBJ2-7|.|TRBV6-5|.
TGTGCCAGGGATCTAGCTCCGATCGCCTACGAGCAGTACTTC
CARDLAPIAYEQYF
>TRBJ2-1|.|TRBV10-3|.
TGTGCCATCAGTTGGACTAACGGGAGTCCCGATCCCCTCAATGATGAGCAGTTTTTC
CAISWTNGSPDPLNDEQFF
>TRBJ2-7|TRBD1|TRBV6-1|.
TGTGCCAGCAGTGAAGTATTGTCAGGGGGCGGTTACTTC
CASSEVLSGGGYF
>TRBJ1-4|.|TRBV7-9|.
TGTGCCAGCAGCCGGGGGCCCAATGAAAAACTGTTTTTT
CASSRGPNEKLFF
>TRBJ1-5|.|TRBV7-6|.
TGTGCCAGCAGCTTAGATTGGGGTAGCAATCAGCCCCAGCATTTT
CASSLDWGSNQPQHF
>TRBJ2-1|.|TRBV4-3|.
TGCGCCAGCAGCCAAGAGGCCGTGAGCATCAATGAGCAGTTCTTC
CASSQEAVSINEQFF
>TRBJ2-2|.|TRBV7-4|.
TGTGCCAGCAGCTTAGCTGGTGGGGAGCTGTTTTTT
CASSLAGGELFF
>TRBJ2-7|TRBD1|TRBV28|few
TGTGCCAGCAGGTCTGGACAGGGCGGCTCCTACGAGCAGTACTTC
CASRSGQGGSYEQYF
>TRBJ1-1|.|TRBV6-5|.
TGTGCCAGCAGTTACTCGTCCTCTTTGGGCACTGAAGCTTTCTTT
CASSYSSSLGTEAFF
>TRBJ2-7|TRBD1|TRBV30|.
TGTGCCTGGAGTGCCGGGACAGGCCGCTCCTACGAGCAGTACTTC
CAWSAGTGRSYEQYF
>TRBJ2-3|.|TRBV28|.
TGTGCCGGCTCTGCGGACTTAGGCACAGATACGCAGTATTTT
CAGSADLGTDTQYF
>TRBJ1-1|TRBD1|TRBV7-8|.
TGTGCCAGCAGCTTAAGCCAGGGGGCTGGCGCTGAAGCTTTCTTT
CASSLSQGAGAEAFF
>TRBJ1-5|.|TRBV27|.
TGTGCCAGCAGTTTACAGGCTTATAGCAATCAGCCCCAGCATTTT
CASSLQAYSNQPQHF
>TRBJ2-7|TRBD2|TRBV5-1|.
TGCGCCAGCAGCTTGGCTTGGGGGGGACCCTACGAGCAGTACTTC
CASSLAWGGPYEQYF
>TRBJ2-7|TRBD1|TRBV27|.
TGTGCCAGCAGTGAAGGCAGGGGGTTTAATTACGAGCAGTACTTC
CASSEGRGFNYEQYF
>TRBJ2-7|.|TRBV4-1|.
TGCGCCAGCAGCCAGTACCTGGACTCTACGGAGCAGTACTTC
CASSQYLDSTEQYF
>TRBJ2-3|TRBD2|TRBV7-6|once
TGTGCCAGCAGCTTAGCAATGGCTAGCGGACCCACAGATACGCAGTATTTT
CASSLAMASGPTDTQYF
>TRBJ2-2|.|TRBV5-5|.
TGTGCCAGCAGCTTGCGGCCGGCGGAGGAGCTGTTTTTT
CASSLRPAEELFF
>TRBJ2-1|TRBD1|TRBV7-9|.
TGTGCCAGCAGCTCTTGGGCTGTCGGGACAGGGAATGAGCAGTTCTTC
CASSSWAVGTGNEQFF
>TRBJ2-1|TRBD1|TRBV6-2/TRBV6-3|.
TGTGCCAGCACCAGCGACAGGGGATACTACAATGAGCAGTTCTTC
CASTSDRGYYNEQFF
>TRBJ1-2|TRBD1|TRBV12-3/TRBV12-4|.
TGTGCCAGCAGTTACGACAGGGCCCCTAACTATGGCTACACCTTC
CASSYDRAPNYGYTF
>TRBJ1-1|TRBD1|TRBV27|.
TGTGCCAGCCAACTTATGGCCGGGACAGGGGGCGCAGGAGGAGTGTCTGAAGCTTTCTTT
CASQLMAGTGGAGGVSEAFF
>TRBJ2-1|TRBD1|TRBV19|.
TGTGCCAGTAGTTTACCGGGACAGTTGTACAATGAGCAGTTCTTC
CASSLPGQLYNEQFF
>TRBJ2-7|TRBD1|TRBV28|.
TGTGCCAGCAGACCCCCCGGGACAGGGGTCTTCCACGAGCAGTACTTC
CASRPPGTGVFHEQYF
>TRBJ1-2|.|TRBV4-3|.
TGCGCCAGCAGCCAGATGAGTGGAACCCGTAGGAGCTACACCTTC
CASSQMSGTRRSYTF
>TRBJ2-7|.|TRBV27|.
TGTGCCAGCAGTTGGGGCCACGAGCAGTACTTC
CASSWGHEQYF
>TRBJ2-2|.|TRBV4-1|.
TGCGCCAGCAGCCCAGCTGCGGGACTCTCGAACACCGGGGAGCTGTTTTTT
CASSPAAGLSNTGELFF
>TRBJ2-2|TRBD1|TRBV28|.
TGTGCCAGCAGTTTAGCCGGGACAGCGAACACCGGGGAGCTGTTTTTT
CASSLAGTANTGELFF
>TRBJ1-1|TRBD1|TRBV27|.
TGTGCCGGCAGTTTATTGGGGACAGCTGAAGCTTTCTTT
CAGSLLGTAEAFF
>TRBJ2-7|.|TRBV12-3/TRBV12-4|.
TGTGCCAGCAGTTCAAGACTCCCAAGAGAGCAGTACTTC
CASSSRLPREQYF
>TRBJ2-7|TRBD2|TRBV7-9|.
TGTGCCAGTCAACTAGCGGGGAGCTCCTACGAGCAGTACTTC
CASQLAGSSYEQYF
>TRBJ2-7|TRBD2|TRBV6-1|few
TGTGCCAGCAGAGTTTTAGCGGGAGACGAGCAGTACTTC
CASRVLAGDEQYF
>TRBJ1-5|TRBD1|TRBV6-5|.
TGTGCCAGCAGTTATTACAGGGGCCAGCCCCAGCATTTT
CASSYYRGQPQHF